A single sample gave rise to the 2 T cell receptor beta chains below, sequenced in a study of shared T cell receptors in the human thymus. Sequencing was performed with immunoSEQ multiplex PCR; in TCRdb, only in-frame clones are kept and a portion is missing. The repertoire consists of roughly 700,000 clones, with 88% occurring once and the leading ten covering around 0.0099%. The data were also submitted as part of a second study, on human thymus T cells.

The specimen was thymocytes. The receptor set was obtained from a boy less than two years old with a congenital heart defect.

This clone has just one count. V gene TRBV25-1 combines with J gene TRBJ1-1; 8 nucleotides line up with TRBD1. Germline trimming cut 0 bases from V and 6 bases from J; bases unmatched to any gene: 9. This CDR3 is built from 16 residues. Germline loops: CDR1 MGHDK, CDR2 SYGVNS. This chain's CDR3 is CASSEYEQGAFAEAFF. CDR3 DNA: TGTGCCAGCAGTGAATATGAGCAGGGGGCTTTCGCTGAAGCTTTCTTT.

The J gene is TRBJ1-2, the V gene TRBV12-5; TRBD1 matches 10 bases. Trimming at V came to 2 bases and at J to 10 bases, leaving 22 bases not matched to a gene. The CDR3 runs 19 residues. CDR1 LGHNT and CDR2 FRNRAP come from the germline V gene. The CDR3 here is CASGLPKRQGALRLGHYTF. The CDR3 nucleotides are TGTGCTAGTGGTTTGCCCAAACGACAGGGGGCTCTTCGTTTGGGGCACTACACCTTC.